Following are 5 T cell receptor beta chains from one sample sequenced in a study of tumor and adjacent non-tumor tissue in lung cancer. This sample's RNA came from whole unsorted tissue. The library came from three nested PCR rounds adapted from ARM-PCR protocols. Each CDR3 protein is one row after TCRdb ran MiXCR on the multiplex PCR reads. The sample includes 120,000 to 150,000 distinct CDR3 sequences, approximately 72% of them seen just once. The source material was lung tumor tissue. The receptor set was obtained from a man aged 55 to 69 with small cell lung cancer.

This clonotype was detected only a few times. The rearrangement joins TRBV12-3 or TRBV12-4 to TRBJ2-3, with D hard to call. The CDR3 is 13 amino acids. V lost 0 bases and J lost 5, with 6 bases in between. The chain's CDR3 is CASSLAFRDTQYF. DNA for the CDR3: TGTGCCAGCAGTTTAGCTTTTAGAGATACGCAGTATTTT.

This clonotype has just a few counts. The rearrangement joins TRBV24-1 to TRBJ2-7, with D maybe TRBD1 (6 bases). This CDR3 comprises 14 residues. V gave up 5 bases and J gave up 3 bases, with 13 bases separating them. Per germline, CDR1 KGHDR and CDR2 SFDVKD. This CDR3 reads CATSGPPGDYEQYF. CDR3 nucleotides: TGTGCCACCAGTGGGCCCCCAGGGGACTACGAGCAGTACTTC.

V and J are TRBV5-1 and TRBJ1-1, with D perhaps TRBD1 (5 bases). V was trimmed by 3 bases and J by 3 bases, leaving 15 bases between them. Germline assignment: CDR1 SGHRS and CDR2 YFSETQ. The CDR3 loop spans 15 amino acids. The CDR3 nucleotides are TGCGCCAGCAGCTGGGGGTGGGCGGGAGACACTGAAGCTTTCTTT. Encoded protein: CASSWGWAGDTEAFF.

This clonotype was counted once. The J gene is TRBJ2-1, the V gene TRBV20-1; maybe TRBD2 (6 bases). Germline V CDR1 and CDR2: DFQATT, SNEGSKA (reference sequence). V lost 7 bases and J lost 0, with 16 bases in between. This CDR3 has 15 amino acids. In DNA, the CDR3 is TGCAGTGTTAAGAGGACTATGGGCTCCTACAATGAGCAGTTCTTC. Protein product: CSVKRTMGSYNEQFF.

Details on this clonotype: No conserved phenylalanine or tryptophan ends this CDR3, so it is likely a read error. V gene TRBV29-1 combines with J gene TRBJ2-2; 8 bases map to TRBD1. The CDR3 is 14 amino acids. CDR1 is SQVTM, CDR2 ANQGSEA, per germline. CDR3 bases: TGCAGTGTCAAGGGACAGGCCAACACCGGGGAGCTGTTTCTT. Its translation is CSVKGQANTGELFL.